This is a list of T cell receptor beta chains from one sample in a study of identical twins. Via MiXCR, TCRdb re-called the 5' RACE reads, giving one row per CDR3 protein. The table lists about 720,000 distinct CDR3 sequences, around a sixth of them singletons, with about 12% in the top ten. Another study also made use of these data, one on T cells expressing NK-cell markers.

The sequenced sample consisted of PBMCs. The receptors were sampled from a woman aged 18-29 years in good health. Each CDR3 is given with its conserved first and last residue. The D gene is left open where the match is weak. Clone sizes are given selectively: once, few, many, or a class where the clone is expanded.

cdr3_aa,cdr3_nt,j_call,v_call,clone_size,d_call
CASSYSPGESGELFF,TGTGCCAGCAGTTATTCGCCAGGGGAGTCCGGGGAGCTGTTTTTT,TRBJ2-2,TRBV6-5,.,.
CASSQLPGGLYNEQFF,TGTGCCAGCAGCCAACTCCCGGGGGGGCTTTACAATGAGCAGTTCTTC,TRBJ2-1,TRBV3-1,few,TRBD2
CASSLGGSGGGTQYF,TGTGCCAGCAGCTTGGGCGGTAGCGGAGGGGGTACGCAGTATTTT,TRBJ2-3,TRBV5-6,.,.
CSASDRGYGQYF,TGCAGTGCCTCAGACAGGGGCTACGGGCAGTACTTC,TRBJ2-7,TRBV20-1,few,TRBD1
CSAPPRGVITDTQYF,TGCAGTGCTCCGCCGCGGGGGGTCATCACAGATACGCAGTATTTT,TRBJ2-3,TRBV20-1,.,TRBD2
CASSLARQGGSPLHF,TGTGCCAGCAGTTTAGCCCGCCAGGGAGGTTCACCCCTCCACTTT,TRBJ1-6,TRBV12-3/TRBV12-4,few,.
CASSLGPGEQTQYF,TGCGCCAGCAGCTTGGGTCCCGGCGAGCAGACCCAGTACTTC,TRBJ2-5,TRBV5-1,few,.
CASGTDRRNYGYTF,TGTGCCAGCGGGACTGACAGGAGGAACTATGGCTACACCTTC,TRBJ1-2,TRBV7-9,.,.
CASSFLTVGSYEQYF,TGTGCCAGCAGCTTCCTCACGGTGGGATCCTACGAGCAGTACTTC,TRBJ2-7,TRBV7-2,.,.
CAIRRGQGDRETQYF,TGTGCCATCAGACGAGGACAGGGGGATCGGGAGACCCAGTACTTC,TRBJ2-5,TRBV10-3,few,TRBD1
CSARASSIQETQYF,TGCAGTGCTAGAGCCAGCTCAATCCAAGAGACCCAGTACTTC,TRBJ2-5,TRBV20-1,.,.
CASRPTSGGSTDTQYF,TGTGCCAGCAGGCCGACTAGCGGAGGGAGCACAGATACGCAGTATTTT,TRBJ2-3,TRBV12-3/TRBV12-4,many,TRBD2
CASSGTTWVEAFF,TGTGCCAGTAGTGGAACGACATGGGTTGAAGCTTTCTTT,TRBJ1-1,TRBV19,many,.
CSAVYSGGLSYEQYF,TGCAGTGCTGTCTATAGCGGGGGCCTCTCCTACGAGCAGTACTTC,TRBJ2-7,TRBV20-1,few,TRBD2
CASSLTLYGYTF,TGTGCCAGCAGTTTAACGCTGTATGGCTACACCTTC,TRBJ1-2,TRBV12-3/TRBV12-4,.,.
CAGGPGLPHNEQFF,TGTGCCGGGGGGCCGGGACTACCACACAATGAGCAGTTCTTC,TRBJ2-1,TRBV6-2/TRBV6-3,.,.
CASSSVGGHNEQFF,TGTGCCAGCAGCTCCGTAGGGGGGCACAATGAGCAGTTCTTC,TRBJ2-1,TRBV7-3,few,.
CASSGRLGTDTQYF,TGTGCCAGCAGTGGGAGACTGGGGACAGATACGCAGTATTTT,TRBJ2-3,TRBV6-1,many,.
CSARDPVGGTDTQYF,TGCAGTGCTAGAGACCCCGTAGGCGGCACAGATACGCAGTATTTT,TRBJ2-3,TRBV20-1,.,.
CASSQQGRLYSGANVLTF,TGCGCCAGCAGCCAACAGGGACGGCTATACTCTGGGGCCAACGTCCTGACTTTC,TRBJ2-6,TRBV4-1,.,.
CASSYGETQYF,TGTGCCAGCAGTTACGGGGAGACCCAGTACTTC,TRBJ2-5,TRBV6-5,many,.
CSARDHRDQETQYF,TGCAGTGCTAGAGATCACAGGGACCAAGAGACCCAGTACTTC,TRBJ2-5,TRBV20-1,.,.
CSASPHLADSYNEQFF,TGCAGTGCTAGCCCCCATCTAGCGGACTCCTACAATGAGCAGTTCTTC,TRBJ2-1,TRBV20-1,few,TRBD2
CSAMGGLSETQYF,TGCAGTGCGATGGGCGGTTTGTCGGAGACCCAGTACTTC,TRBJ2-5,TRBV20-1,many,.